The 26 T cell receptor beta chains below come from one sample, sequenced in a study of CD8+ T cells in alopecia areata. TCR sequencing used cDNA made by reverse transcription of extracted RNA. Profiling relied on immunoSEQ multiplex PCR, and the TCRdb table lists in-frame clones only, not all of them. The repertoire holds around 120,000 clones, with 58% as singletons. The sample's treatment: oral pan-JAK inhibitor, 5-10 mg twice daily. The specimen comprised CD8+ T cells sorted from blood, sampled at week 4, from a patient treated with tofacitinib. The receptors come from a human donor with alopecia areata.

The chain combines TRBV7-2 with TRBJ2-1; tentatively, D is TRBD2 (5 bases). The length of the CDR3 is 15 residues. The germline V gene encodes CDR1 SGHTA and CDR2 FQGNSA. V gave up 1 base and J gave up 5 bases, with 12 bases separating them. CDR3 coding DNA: TGTGCCAGCAGCTTAGATCGGGGATTGAACAATGAGCAGTTCTTC. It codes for CASSLDRGLNNEQFF.

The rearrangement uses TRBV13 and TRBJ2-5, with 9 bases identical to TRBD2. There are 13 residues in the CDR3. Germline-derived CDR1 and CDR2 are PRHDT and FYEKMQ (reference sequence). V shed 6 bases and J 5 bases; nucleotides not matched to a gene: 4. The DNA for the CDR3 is TGTGCCAGCAGGCGGGGGGGAAGTGAGACCCAGTACTTC. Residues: CASRRGGSETQYF.

This chain's CDR3 is CASSQEVYSPLHF. The CDR3 DNA reads TGCGCCAGCAGCCAAGAGGTGTACTCACCCCTCCACTTT. This sequence joins TRBV4-3 and TRBJ1-6; D is uncertain. The V end was cut by 0 bases, the J end by 10 bases, with 7 bases between. The CDR3 has 13 residues. Germline CDR1 is LGHNA and CDR2 is YSLEER.

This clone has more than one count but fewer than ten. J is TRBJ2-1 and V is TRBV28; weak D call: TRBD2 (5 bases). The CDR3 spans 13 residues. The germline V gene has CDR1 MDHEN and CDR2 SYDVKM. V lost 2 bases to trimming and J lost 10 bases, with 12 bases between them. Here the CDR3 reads CASSLRESGEQFF. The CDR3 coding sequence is TGTGCCAGCAGTTTACGGGAATCTGGGGAGCAGTTCTTC.

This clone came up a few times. The CDR3: CASSQEAGGPDEQYF. DNA of the CDR3: TGTGCCAGCAGCCAAGAGGCGGGGGGGCCGGACGAGCAGTACTTC. This sequence joins TRBV4-2 and TRBJ2-7, with 9 bases fitting TRBD2. The length of the CDR3 is 15 residues. The V segment lost 0 bases and the J segment 5 bases; nucleotides outside the gene matches: 5. Germline-derived CDR1 and CDR2 are LGHNA and YNFKEQ.

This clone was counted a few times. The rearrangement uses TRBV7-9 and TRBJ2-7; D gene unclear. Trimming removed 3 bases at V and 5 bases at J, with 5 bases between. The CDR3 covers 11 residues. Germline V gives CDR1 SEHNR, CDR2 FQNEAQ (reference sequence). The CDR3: CASSFNHEQYF. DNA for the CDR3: TGTGCCAGCAGCTTTAACCACGAGCAGTACTTC.

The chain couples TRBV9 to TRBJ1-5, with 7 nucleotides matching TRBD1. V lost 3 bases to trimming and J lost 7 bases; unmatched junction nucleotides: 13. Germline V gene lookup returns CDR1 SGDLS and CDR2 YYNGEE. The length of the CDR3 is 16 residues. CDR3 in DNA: TGTGCCAGCAGCGAGCCCGGAGGGGCAGGGGGACAGCCCCAGCATTTT. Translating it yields CASSEPGGAGGQPQHF.

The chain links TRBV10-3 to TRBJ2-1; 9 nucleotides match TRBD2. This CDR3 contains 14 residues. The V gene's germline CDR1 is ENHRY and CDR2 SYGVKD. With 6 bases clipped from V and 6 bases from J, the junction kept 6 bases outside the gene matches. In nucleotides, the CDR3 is TGTGCCATCAGAGAACCGGGACTAGCCAATGAGCAGTTCTTC. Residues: CAIREPGLANEQFF.

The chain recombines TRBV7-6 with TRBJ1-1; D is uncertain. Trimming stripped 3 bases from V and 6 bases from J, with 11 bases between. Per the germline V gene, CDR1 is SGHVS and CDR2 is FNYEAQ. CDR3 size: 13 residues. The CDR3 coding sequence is TGTGCCAGCAGCTTGGCCCCTCGGGCTGAAGCTTTCTTT. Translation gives CASSLAPRAEAFF.

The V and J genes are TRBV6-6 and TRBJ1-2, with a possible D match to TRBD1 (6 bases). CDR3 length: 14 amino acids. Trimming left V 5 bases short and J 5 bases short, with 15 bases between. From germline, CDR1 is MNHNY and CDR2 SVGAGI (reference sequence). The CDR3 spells CASSLSDSQYGYTF. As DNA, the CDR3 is TGTGCCAGCAGTCTCTCGGACAGTCAGTATGGCTACACCTTC.

For the CDR3, the DNA is TGTGCCACCAGCGGACAGGAGTGGGGCGAGCAGTACTTC. Residues: CATSGQEWGEQYF. V usage is TRBV15 and J usage is TRBJ2-7; 7 bases fit TRBD1. Germline V gene sequence: CDR1 LNHNV, CDR2 YYDKDF (reference sequence). This CDR3 spans 13 amino acids. Trimming cost V 5 bases and J 6 bases; bases outside gene matches: 7.

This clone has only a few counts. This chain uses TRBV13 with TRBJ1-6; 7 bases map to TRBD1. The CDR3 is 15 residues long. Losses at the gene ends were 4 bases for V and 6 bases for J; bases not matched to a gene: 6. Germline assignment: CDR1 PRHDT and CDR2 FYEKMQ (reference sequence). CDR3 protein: CASSSATGINSPLHF. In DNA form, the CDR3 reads TGTGCCAGCAGCTCAGCGACAGGGATTAATTCACCCCTCCACTTT. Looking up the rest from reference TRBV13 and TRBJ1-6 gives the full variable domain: AAGVIQSPRHLIKEKRETATLKCYPIPRHDTVYWYQQGPGQDPQFLISFYEKMQSDKGSIPDRFSAQQFSDYHSELNMSSLELGDSALYFCASSSATGINSPLHFGNGTRLTVT.

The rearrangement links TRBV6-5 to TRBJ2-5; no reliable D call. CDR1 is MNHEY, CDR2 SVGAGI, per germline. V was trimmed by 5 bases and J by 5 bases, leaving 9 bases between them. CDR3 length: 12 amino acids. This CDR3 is CASSIDSETQYF. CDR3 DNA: TGTGCCAGCAGTATAGACTCCGAGACCCAGTACTTC.

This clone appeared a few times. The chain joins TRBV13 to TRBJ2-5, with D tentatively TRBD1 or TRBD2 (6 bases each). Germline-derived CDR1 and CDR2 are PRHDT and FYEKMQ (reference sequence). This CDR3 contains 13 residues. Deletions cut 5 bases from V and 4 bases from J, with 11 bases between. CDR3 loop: CASSIEGGETQYF. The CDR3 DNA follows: TGTGCCAGCAGCATCGAGGGGGGAGAGACCCAGTACTTC. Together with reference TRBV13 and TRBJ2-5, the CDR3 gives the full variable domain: AAGVIQSPRHLIKEKRETATLKCYPIPRHDTVYWYQQGPGQDPQFLISFYEKMQSDKGSIPDRFSAQQFSDYHSELNMSSLELGDSALYFCASSIEGGETQYFGPGTRLLVL.

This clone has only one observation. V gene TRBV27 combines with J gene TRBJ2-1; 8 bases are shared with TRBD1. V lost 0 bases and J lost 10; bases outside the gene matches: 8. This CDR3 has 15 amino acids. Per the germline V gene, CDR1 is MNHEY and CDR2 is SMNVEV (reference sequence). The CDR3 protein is CASSLSGQGAGEQFF. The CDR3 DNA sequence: TGTGCCAGCAGTTTATCGGGGCAGGGGGCGGGAGAGCAGTTCTTC.

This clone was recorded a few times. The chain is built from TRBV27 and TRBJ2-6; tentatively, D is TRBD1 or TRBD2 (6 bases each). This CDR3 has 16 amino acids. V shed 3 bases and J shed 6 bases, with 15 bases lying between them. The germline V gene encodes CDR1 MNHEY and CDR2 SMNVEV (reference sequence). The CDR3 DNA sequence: TGTGCCAGCAGTTTCCTCCTTGGGGGGCCGGCCAACGTCCTGACTTTC. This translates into CASSFLLGGPANVLTF.

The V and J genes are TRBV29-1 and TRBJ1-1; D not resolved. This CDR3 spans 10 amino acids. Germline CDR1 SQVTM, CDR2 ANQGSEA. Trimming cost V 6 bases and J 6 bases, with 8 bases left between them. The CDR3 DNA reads TGCAGCGTCTCTCGCGCTGAAGCTTTCTTT. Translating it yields CSVSRAEAFF. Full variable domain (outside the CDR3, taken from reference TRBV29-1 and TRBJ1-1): SAVISQKPSRDICQRGTSLTIQCQVDSQVTMMFWYRQQPGQSLTLIATANQGSEATYESGFVIDKFPISRPNLTFSTLTVSNMSPEDSSIYLCSVSRAEAFFGQGTRLTVV.

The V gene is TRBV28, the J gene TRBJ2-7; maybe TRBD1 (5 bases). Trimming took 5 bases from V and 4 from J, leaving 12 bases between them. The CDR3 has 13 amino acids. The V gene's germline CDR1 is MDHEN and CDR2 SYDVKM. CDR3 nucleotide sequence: TGTGCCAGCAGTCTTAGGACACTTTACGAGCAGTACTTC. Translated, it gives CASSLRTLYEQYF.

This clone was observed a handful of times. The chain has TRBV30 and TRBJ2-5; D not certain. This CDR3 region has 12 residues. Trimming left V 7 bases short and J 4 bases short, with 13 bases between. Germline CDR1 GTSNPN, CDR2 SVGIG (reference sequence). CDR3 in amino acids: CAYRWLLETQYF. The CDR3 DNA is TGTGCCTACCGATGGTTGTTAGAGACCCAGTACTTC.

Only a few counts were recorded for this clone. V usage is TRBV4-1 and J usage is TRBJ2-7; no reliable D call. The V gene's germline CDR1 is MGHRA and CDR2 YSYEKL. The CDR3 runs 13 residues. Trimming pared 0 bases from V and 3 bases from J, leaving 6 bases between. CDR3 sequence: CASSQDPLYEQYF. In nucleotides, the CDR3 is TGCGCCAGCAGCCAAGATCCCCTCTACGAGCAGTACTTC.

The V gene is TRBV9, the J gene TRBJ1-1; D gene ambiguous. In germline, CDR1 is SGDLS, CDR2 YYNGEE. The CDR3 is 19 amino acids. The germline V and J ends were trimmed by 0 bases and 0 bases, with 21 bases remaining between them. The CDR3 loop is CASSVGDLGVPALNTEAFF. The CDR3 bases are TGTGCCAGCAGCGTAGGGGATTTGGGAGTTCCTGCGTTGAACACTGAAGCTTTCTTT.

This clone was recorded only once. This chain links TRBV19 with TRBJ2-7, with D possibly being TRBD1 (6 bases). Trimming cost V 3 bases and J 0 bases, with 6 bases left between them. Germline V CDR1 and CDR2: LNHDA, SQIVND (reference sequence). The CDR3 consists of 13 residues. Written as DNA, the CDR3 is TGTGCCAGTAGTATGGACAGCTCCTACGAGCAGTACTTC. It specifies CASSMDSSYEQYF.

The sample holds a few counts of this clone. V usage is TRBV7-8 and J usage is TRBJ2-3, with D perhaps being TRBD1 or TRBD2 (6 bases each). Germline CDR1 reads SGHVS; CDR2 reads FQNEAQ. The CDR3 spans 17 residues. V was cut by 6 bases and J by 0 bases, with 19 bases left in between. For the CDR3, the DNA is TGTGCCAGCAGTCCGCGTCACGGGGGCCGAAGCACAGATACGCAGTATTTT. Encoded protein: CASSPRHGGRSTDTQYF.

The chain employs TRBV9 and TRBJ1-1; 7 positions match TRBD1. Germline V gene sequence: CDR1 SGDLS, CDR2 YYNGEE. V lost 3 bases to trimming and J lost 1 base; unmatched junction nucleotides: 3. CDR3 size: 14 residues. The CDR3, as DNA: TGTGCCAGCAGCGGGACAGGAGCGAACACTGAAGCTTTCTTT. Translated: CASSGTGANTEAFF.

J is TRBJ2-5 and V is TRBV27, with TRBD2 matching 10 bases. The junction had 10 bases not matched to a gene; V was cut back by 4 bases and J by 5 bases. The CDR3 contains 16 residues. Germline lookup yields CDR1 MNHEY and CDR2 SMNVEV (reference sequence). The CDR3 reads CASSSLLAGPGETQYF. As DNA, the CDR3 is TGTGCCAGCAGTTCCCTACTAGCGGGGCCGGGGGAGACCCAGTACTTC.

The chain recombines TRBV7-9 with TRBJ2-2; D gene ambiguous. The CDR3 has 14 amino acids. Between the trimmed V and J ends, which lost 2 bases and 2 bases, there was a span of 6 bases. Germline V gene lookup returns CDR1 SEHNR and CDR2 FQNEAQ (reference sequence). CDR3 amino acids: CASSLPGNTGELFF. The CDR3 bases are TGTGCCAGCAGCTTACCTGGAAACACCGGGGAGCTGTTTTTT.